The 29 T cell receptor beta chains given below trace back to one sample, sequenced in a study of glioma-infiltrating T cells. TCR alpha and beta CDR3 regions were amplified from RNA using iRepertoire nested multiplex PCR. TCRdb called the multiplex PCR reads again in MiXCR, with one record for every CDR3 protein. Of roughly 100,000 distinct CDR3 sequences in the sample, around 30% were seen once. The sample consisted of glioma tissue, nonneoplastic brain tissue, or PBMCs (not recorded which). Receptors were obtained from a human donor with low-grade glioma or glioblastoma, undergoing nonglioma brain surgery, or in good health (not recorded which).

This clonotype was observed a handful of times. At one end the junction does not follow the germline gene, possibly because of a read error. The CDR3 is CASRQALGTGAGYTF. DNA for the CDR3: TGTGCCAGCAGACAAGCGCTCGGGACAGGGGCCGGCTACACCTTC. The V call is TRBV14, the J call TRBJ1-2, with 10 bases that match TRBD1. CDR1 SGHDN and CDR2 FVKESK come from the germline V gene. The CDR3 extends over 15 amino acids.

The CDR3 sequence is CASSLGTGPKWSEAFF. Written as DNA, the CDR3 is TGCGCCAGCAGCTTAGGGACAGGGCCAAAATGGTCTGAAGCTTTCTTT. V and J are TRBV5-1 and TRBJ1-1; TRBD1 agrees at 9 bases. The junction had 11 bases not matched to a gene; V was cut back by 2 bases and J by 6 bases. Germline V CDR1 and CDR2: SGHRS, YFSETQ. The CDR3 consists of 16 residues.

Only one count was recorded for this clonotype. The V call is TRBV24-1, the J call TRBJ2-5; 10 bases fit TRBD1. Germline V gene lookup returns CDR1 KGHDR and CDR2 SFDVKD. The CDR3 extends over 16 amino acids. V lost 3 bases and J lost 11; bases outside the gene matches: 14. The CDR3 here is CATSDPGTGEINEQYF. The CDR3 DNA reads TGTGCCACCAGTGATCCAGGGACAGGGGAGATCAATGAGCAGTACTTC.

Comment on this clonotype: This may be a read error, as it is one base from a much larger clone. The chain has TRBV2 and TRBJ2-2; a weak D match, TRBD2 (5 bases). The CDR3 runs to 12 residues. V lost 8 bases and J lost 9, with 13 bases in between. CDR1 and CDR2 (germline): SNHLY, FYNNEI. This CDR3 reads CASLRRTRELFF. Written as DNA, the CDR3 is TGTGCCAGCCTGAGGAGGACCAGGGAGCTGTTTTTT.

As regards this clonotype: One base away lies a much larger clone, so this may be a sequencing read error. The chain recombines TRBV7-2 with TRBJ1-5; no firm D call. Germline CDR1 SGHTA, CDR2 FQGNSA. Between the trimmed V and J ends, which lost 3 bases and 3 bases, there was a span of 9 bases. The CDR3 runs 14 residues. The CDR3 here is CASSFAGPNQPQHF. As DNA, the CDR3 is TGTGCCAGCAGCTTTGCAGGACCCAATCAGCCCCAGCATTTT.

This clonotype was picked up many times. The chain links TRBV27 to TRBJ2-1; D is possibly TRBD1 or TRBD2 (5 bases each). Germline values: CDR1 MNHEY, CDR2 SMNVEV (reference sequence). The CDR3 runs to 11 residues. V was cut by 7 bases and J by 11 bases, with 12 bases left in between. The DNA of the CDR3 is TGTGCCAGCACCCTGAGGGGTAAGCAGTTCTTC. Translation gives CASTLRGKQFF.

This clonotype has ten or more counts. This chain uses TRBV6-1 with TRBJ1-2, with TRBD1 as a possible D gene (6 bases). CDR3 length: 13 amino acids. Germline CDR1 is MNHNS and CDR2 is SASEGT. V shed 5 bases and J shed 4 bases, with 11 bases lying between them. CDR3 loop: CASSSQGLYGYTF. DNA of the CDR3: TGTGCCAGCAGTTCACAGGGCCTCTATGGCTACACCTTC.

CDR3 in amino acids: CASSPYRTRTDISTGGYTF. The CDR3 DNA follows: TGTGCCAGCAGCCCATATAGGACAAGGACCGATATCTCGACGGGGGGCTACACCTTC. The V call is TRBV7-2, the J call TRBJ1-2, with D tentatively TRBD1 (5 bases). This CDR3 comprises 19 residues. V shed 5 bases and J shed 8 bases, with 33 bases lying between them. Germline V gene sequence: CDR1 SGHTA, CDR2 FQGNSA.

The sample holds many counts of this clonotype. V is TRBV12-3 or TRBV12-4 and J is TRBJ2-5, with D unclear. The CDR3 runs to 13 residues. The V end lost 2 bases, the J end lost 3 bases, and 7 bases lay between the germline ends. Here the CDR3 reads CASSLRLEETQYF. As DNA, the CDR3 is TGTGCCAGCAGTTTACGGCTGGAAGAGACCCAGTACTTC.

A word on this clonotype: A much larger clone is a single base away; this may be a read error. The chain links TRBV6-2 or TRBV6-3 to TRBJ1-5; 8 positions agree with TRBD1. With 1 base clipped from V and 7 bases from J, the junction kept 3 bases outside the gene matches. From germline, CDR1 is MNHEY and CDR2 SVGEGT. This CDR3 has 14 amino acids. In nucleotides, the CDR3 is TGTGCCAGCAGTTACTTGGCAGGGGGCCAGCCCCAGCATTTT. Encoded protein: CASSYLAGGQPQHF.

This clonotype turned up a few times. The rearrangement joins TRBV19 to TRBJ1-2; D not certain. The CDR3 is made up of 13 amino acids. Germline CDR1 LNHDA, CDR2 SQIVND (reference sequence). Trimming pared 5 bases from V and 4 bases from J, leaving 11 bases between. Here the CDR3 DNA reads TGTGCCAGTAGTGGCAGCGCATTCTATGGCTACACCTTC. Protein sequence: CASSGSAFYGYTF.

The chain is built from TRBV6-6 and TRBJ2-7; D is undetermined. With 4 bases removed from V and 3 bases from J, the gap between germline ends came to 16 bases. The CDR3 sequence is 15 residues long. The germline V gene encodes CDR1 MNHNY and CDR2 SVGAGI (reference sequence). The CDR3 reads CASSFGPRKVYEQYF. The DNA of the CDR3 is TGTGCCAGCAGTTTTGGACCAAGAAAGGTCTACGAGCAGTACTTC.

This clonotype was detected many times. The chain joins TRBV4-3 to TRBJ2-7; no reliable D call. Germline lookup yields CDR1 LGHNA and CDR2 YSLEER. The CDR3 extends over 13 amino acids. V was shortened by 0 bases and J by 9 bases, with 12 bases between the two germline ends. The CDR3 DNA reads TGCGCCAGCAGCCAAGATCTGGCCATGGGGCAGTACTTC. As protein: CASSQDLAMGQYF.

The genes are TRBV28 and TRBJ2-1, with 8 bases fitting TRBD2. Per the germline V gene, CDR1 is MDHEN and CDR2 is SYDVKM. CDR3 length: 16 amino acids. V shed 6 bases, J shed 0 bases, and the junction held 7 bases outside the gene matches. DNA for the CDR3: TGTGCCAGCAGCCCGGGGGGGGGTAGCTCCTACAATGAGCAGTTCTTC. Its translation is CASSPGGGSSYNEQFF.

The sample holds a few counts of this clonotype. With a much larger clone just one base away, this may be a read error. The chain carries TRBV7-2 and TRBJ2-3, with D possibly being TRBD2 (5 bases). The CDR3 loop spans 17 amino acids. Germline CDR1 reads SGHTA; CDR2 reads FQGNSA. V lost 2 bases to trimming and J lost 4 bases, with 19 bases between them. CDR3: CASSLRILGGAADTQYF. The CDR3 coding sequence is TGTGCCAGCAGCTTACGGATTCTAGGAGGTGCCGCAGATACGCAGTATTTT.

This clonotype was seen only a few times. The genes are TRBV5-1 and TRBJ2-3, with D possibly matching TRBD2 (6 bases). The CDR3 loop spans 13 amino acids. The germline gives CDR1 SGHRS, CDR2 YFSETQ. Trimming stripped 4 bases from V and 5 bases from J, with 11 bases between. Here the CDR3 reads CASSLTGEDTQYF. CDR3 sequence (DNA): TGCGCCAGCAGCCTCACGGGGGAAGATACGCAGTATTTT.

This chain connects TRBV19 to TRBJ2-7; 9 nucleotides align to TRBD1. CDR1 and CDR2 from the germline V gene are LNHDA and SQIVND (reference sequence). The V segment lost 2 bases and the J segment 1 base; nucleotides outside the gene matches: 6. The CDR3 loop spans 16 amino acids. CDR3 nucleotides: TGTGCCAGTAGTATAAAGGGACAGGGCCCATCCTACGAGCAGTACTTC. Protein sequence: CASSIKGQGPSYEQYF.

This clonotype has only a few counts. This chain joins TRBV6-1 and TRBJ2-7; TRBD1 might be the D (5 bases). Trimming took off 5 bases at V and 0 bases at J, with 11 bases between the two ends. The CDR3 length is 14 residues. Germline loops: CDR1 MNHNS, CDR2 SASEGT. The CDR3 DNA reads TGTGCCAGCAGTCCTGTTGACAGCTCCTACGAGCAGTACTTC. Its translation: CASSPVDSSYEQYF.

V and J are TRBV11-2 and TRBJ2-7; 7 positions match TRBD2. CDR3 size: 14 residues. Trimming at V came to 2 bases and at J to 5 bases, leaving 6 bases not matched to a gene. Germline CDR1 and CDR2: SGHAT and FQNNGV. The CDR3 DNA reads TGTGCCAGCAGCTTACAGGTCCGGGGGGACGAGCAGTACTTC. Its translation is CASSLQVRGDEQYF.

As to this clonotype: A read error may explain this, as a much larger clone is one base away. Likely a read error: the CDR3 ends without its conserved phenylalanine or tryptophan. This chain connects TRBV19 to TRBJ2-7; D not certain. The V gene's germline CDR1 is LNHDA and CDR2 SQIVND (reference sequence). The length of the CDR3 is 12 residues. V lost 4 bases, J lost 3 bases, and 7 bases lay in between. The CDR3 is CASSTGLYEQYS. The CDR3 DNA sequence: TGTGCCAGTAGTACAGGCCTCTACGAGCAGTACTCC.

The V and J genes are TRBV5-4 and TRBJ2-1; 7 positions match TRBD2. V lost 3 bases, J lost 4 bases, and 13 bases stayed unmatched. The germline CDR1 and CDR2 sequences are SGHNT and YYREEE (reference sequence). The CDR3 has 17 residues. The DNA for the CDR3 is TGTGCCAGCAGCTCCCTCGGGGCGCGGGGGTCGTACAATGAGCAGTTCTTC. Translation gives CASSSLGARGSYNEQFF.

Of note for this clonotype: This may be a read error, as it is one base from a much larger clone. The DNA of the CDR3 is TGTGCCAGCAGCATAATAAAGCGGAGTTCCACAGATACGCAGTATTTT. It yields the protein CASSIIKRSSTDTQYF. This rearrangement joins TRBV14 to TRBJ2-3; D possibly corresponds to TRBD2 (5 bases). Germline-derived CDR1 and CDR2 are SGHDN and FVKESK. There are 16 residues in the CDR3. Trimming removed 5 bases from V and 2 bases from J, with 17 bases in between.

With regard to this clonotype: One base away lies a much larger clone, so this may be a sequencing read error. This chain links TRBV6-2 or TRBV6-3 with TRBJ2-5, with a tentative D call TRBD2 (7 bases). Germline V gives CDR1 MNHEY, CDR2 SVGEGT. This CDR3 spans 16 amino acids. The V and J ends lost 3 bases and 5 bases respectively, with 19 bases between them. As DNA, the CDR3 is TGTGCCAGCAGTTATCGGATGGGGGCGGGAGAGGAGACCCAGTACTTC. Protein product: CASSYRMGAGEETQYF.

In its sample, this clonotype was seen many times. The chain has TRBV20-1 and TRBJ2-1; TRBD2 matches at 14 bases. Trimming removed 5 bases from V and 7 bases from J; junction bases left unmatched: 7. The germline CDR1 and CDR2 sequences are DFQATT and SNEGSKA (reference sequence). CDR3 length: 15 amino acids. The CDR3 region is CSALRLAGGPNEQFF. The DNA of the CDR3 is TGCAGTGCTCTCCGACTAGCGGGGGGGCCGAATGAGCAGTTCTTC.

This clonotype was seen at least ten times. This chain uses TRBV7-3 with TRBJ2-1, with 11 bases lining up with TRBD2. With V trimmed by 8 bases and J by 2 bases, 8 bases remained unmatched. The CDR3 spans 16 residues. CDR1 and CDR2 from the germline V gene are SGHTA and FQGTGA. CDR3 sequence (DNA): TGTGCCAGCGGTAGTAGCGGGGGGGCCACCTACAATGAGCAGTTCTTC. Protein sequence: CASGSSGGATYNEQFF.

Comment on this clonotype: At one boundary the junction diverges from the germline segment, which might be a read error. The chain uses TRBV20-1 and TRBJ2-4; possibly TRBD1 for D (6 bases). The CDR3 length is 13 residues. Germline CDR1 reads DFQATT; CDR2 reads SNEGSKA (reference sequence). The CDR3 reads CSAPTGTKNIKYF. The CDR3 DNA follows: TGCAGTGCGCCCACAGGGACCAAAAACATTAAGTACTTC.

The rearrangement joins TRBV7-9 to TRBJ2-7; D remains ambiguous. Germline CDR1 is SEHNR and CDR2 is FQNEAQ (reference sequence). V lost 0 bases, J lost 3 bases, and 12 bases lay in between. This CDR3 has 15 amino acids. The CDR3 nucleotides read TGTGCCAGCAGCTTAGCGCATTCTGGGCTCTACGAGCAGTACTTC. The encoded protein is CASSLAHSGLYEQYF.

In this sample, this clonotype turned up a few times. CDR3 sequence reads: CASSSQQGVLTNEKLFF. Here the CDR3 DNA reads TGTGCCAGCAGTAGCCAGCAGGGTGTGTTGACTAATGAAAAACTGTTTTTT. The V gene is TRBV28, the J gene TRBJ1-4; possible D gene TRBD1, 5 bases. Trimming cost V 5 bases and J 2 bases, with 18 bases left between them. Germline V gene lookup returns CDR1 MDHEN and CDR2 SYDVKM. The CDR3 sequence is 17 residues long.

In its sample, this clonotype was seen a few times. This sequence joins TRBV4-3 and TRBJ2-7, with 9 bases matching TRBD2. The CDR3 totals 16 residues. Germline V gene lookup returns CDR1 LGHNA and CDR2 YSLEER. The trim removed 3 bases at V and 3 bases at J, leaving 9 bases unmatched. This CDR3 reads CASSHSGGGGVYEQYF. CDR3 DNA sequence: TGCGCCAGCAGCCACTCCGGCGGGGGGGGAGTCTACGAGCAGTACTTC.